This is a list of T cell receptor beta chains from one sample in a study of blood T cell repertoires in COVID-19. Sequenced by immunoSEQ multiplex PCR; TCRdb stores in-frame clones only, minus some. In the table there are roughly 250,000 clones, around 88% of which are singletons. Sequenced: PBMCs or T cells enriched from blood (not recorded which). The receptors derive from a woman aged 40 to 50 with acute COVID-19. The CDR3 runs from the conserved cysteine through the conserved F or W. D genes are given only for firm matches. The size of a clone is reported for some rows only, either as once, few or many, or as a class for expanded clones.

-	TRBJ1-5	-	TRBV19	CASSIGSGDQPQHF	TGTGCCAGTAGTATTGGGTCGGGGGATCAGCCCCAGCATTTT
-	TRBJ2-7	-	TRBV5-1	CASSLWRGSFEQYF	TGCGCCAGCAGCTTGTGGCGGGGATCTTTCGAGCAGTACTTC
-	TRBJ2-1	-	TRBV6-1	CASSEEVHFSGGEQFF	TGTGCCAGCAGTGAAGAGGTCCATTTTAGCGGAGGTGAGCAGTTCTTC
-	TRBJ2-1	TRBD2	TRBV10-1	CASSPSGRNNEQFF	TGCGCCAGCAGTCCTAGCGGGAGAAACAATGAGCAGTTCTTC
-	TRBJ1-6	-	TRBV15	CATSRDRGNSPLHF	TGTGCCACCAGCAGAGACAGAGGAAATTCACCCCTCCACTTT
-	TRBJ1-1	-	TRBV19	CASSIGAAGTEAFF	TGTGCCAGTAGTATTGGGGCCGCCGGCACTGAAGCTTTCTTT
-	TRBJ2-7	TRBD1	TRBV7-2	CASSGTGPAVGYF	TGTGCCAGCAGTGGGACAGGTCCTGCCGTCGGGTACTTC
-	TRBJ2-2	-	TRBV19	CASSIVGGEGTGELFF	TGTGCCAGTAGTATAGTTGGCGGGGAAGGCACCGGGGAGCTGTTTTTT
-	TRBJ1-2	-	TRBV30	CAWSGGGNYGYTF	TGTGCCTGGAGTGGAGGGGGTAACTATGGCTACACCTTC
-	TRBJ2-3	TRBD2	TRBV5-1	CASSSLTSGSSGDTQYF	TGCGCCAGCAGCTCGTTGACTAGCGGGAGTTCCGGAGATACGCAGTATTTT
-	TRBJ2-3	TRBD2	TRBV10-1	CASSELGTSGSRFDTQYF	TGCGCCAGCAGTGAGTTGGGGACTAGCGGGAGTCGGTTTGATACGCAGTATTTT
-	TRBJ2-7	-	TRBV12-2	CASRLGSSGRATYEQYF	TGTGCAAGTCGCTTAGGTTCTAGCGGGAGGGCCACCTACGAGCAGTACTTC
few	TRBJ2-1	TRBD2	TRBV15	CATRKRLADEQFF	TGTGCCACCAGAAAGAGACTAGCCGATGAGCAGTTCTTC
-	TRBJ1-2	-	TRBV25-1	CASSDSGTPQQIAF	TGTGCCAGCAGTGATTCCGGGACACCCCAACAGATCGCCTTC
-	TRBJ1-2	-	TRBV4-2	CASSQDLLGGRGYTF	TGTGCCAGCAGCCAAGATCTTTTGGGGGGAAGAGGCTACACCTTC
-	TRBJ2-2	-	TRBV6-5	CASSPGHTNTGELFF	TGTGCCAGCAGTCCAGGACACACGAACACCGGGGAGCTGTTTTTT
-	TRBJ1-1	-	TRBV6-5	CASTLTGGTEAFF	TGTGCCAGCACTCTCACTGGAGGAACTGAAGCTTTCTTT
once	TRBJ2-7	TRBD2	TRBV4-2	CASSRGTSGIRHEQYF	TGTGCCAGCAGCCGAGGGACTAGCGGGATTAGGCACGAGCAGTACTTC
-	TRBJ1-2	-	TRBV14	CASSQADYGYTF	TGTGCCAGCAGCCAAGCGGACTATGGCTACACCTTC
-	TRBJ2-1	-	TRBV7-3	CASSLSSGSSYNEQFF	TGTGCCAGCAGCTTAAGTAGTGGGAGCTCCTACAATGAGCAGTTCTTC
-	TRBJ1-3	-	TRBV19	CASGGGLGNTIYF	TGTGCCAGTGGGGGCGGATTGGGAAACACCATATATTTT
-	TRBJ2-1	-	TRBV24-1	CATSDLYHNEQFF	TGTGCCACCAGTGACCTATACCACAATGAGCAGTTCTTC
-	TRBJ1-6	TRBD1	TRBV5-4	CASSLSGGRSPLHF	TGTGCCAGCAGCTTGTCAGGGGGTAGGTCACCCCTCCACTTT
-	TRBJ2-1	-	TRBV2	CASSEPAALFF	TGTGCCAGCAGTGAACCAGCGGCGTTGTTCTTC
-	TRBJ1-1	-	TRBV11-3	CASSMRPERGEAFF	TGTGCCAGCAGTATGAGGCCCGAACGGGGTGAAGCTTTCTTT